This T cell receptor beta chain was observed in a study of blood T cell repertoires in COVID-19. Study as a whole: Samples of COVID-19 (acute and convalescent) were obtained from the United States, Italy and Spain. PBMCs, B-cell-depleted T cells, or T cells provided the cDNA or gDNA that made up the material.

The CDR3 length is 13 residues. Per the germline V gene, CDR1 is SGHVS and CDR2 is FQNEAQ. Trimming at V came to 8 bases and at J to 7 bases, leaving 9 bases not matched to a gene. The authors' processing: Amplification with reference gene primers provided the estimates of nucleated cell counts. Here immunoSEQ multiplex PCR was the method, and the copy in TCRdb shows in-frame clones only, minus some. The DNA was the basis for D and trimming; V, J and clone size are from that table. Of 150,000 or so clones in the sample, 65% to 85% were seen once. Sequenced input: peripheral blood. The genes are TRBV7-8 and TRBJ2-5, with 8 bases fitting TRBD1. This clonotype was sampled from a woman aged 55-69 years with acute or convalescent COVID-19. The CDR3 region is CASGTGGLGTQYF. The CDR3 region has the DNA TGTGCCAGCGGCACAGGGGGGCTGGGGACCCAGTACTTC.